This T cell receptor beta chain came from a study of blood T cell repertoires in COVID-19. Clones were sequenced by immunoSEQ multiplex PCR, and TCRdb holds only the in-frame ones, with some missing. Counted here are 110,000 or so clones, approximately 90% occurring once; the ten biggest clones make up roughly 4.4%. Germline V gene lookup returns CDR1 MDHEN and CDR2 SYDVKM. The CDR3 has 13 residues. The junction had 5 bases not matched to a gene; V was cut back by 6 bases and J by 8 bases. The sequenced sample consisted of peripheral blood. J is TRBJ2-1 and V is TRBV28; TRBD1 matches 9 bases. The clonotype comes from a woman between 50 and 59 years old with acute or convalescent COVID-19. CDR3 sequence (DNA): TGTGCCAGCAGACAGGGGGCTTTGTATGAGCAGTTCTTC. Its protein is CASRQGALYEQFF.